This T cell receptor beta chain was recorded in a study of read filtering for tumor transcriptome and immune sequencing. At the level of the study: IR-seq gave about 4.05 to 11 million TCR reads per sample; RNA-seq gave roughly 75 to 1,400.

The CDR3 length is 13 residues. The junction had 7 bases not matched to a gene; V was cut back by 6 bases and J by 5 bases. Germline V gene sequence: CDR1 SGHRS, CDR2 YFSETQ. This library used approximately 390 ng RNA and molecular barcoded adaptors spanning alpha/delta and beta/gamma chains. TCRdb re-called the reads through MiXCR, storing one row per CDR3 protein. Altogether about 38,000 distinct CDR3 sequences are present, 12% to 15% being singletons, with the ten largest covering less than 20%. This clonotype was counted many times. The gene calls are TRBV5-1 and TRBJ2-7, with TRBD1 identical over 8 bases. The sequence came from a donor older than 35 with multiple myeloma. The source material was a population of CD138-negative cells sorted from bone marrow. As DNA, the CDR3 is TGCGCCAGCACCCGGACAGGGTCTAACGAGCAGTACTTC. This codes for CASTRTGSNEQYF.